Sequencing of this T cell receptor beta chain was carried out in a study of blood T cells in healthy people across ages. The V gene lost 2 bases and the J gene lost 5 bases, with 16 bases spanning the gap. CDR3 length equals 15 residues. From germline, CDR1 is MNHEY and CDR2 SVGAGI. A sample-barcoded 5' primer and a J-beta primer mix were used in a second PCR of about 6 to 12 cycles. A template-switch adaptor containing 12 random nucleotides labeled each cDNA molecule. TCRdb reprocessed the 5' RACE reads with MiXCR, giving one entry per CDR3 protein. The data contain 550,000 to 700,000 distinct CDR3 sequences, approximately 25% of them singletons. In this sample, this clonotype turned up a few times.

The origin of this receptor is a woman aged 70-85 years in good health. The chain is built from TRBV6-5 and TRBJ2-7; D might be TRBD1 (5 bases). Sample: blood. The chain's CDR3 is CASSYVGRADNEQYF. The CDR3 nucleotides read TGTGCCAGCAGTTACGTGGGCAGGGCGGACAACGAGCAGTACTTC.